These 23 T cell receptor beta chains were sequenced from one sample in a study of T cells in Graves' hyperthyroidism and ophthalmopathy. Template material for amplifying TCR beta CDR3 regions consisted of RNA transcripts. Primed by the HTBI set, a first-round RT-PCR was run on the TCR CDR3. TCRdb recomputed calls from the multiplex PCR reads with MiXCR, one row per CDR3 protein. Among under 550,000 distinct CDR3 sequences, 15% to 20% were seen once, and the ten largest hold approximately 48%. Sequencing input: blood. The receptors were gathered from a man aged 35-49 years with Graves' ophthalmopathy.

In its sample, this clonotype was seen many times. The chain employs TRBV28 and TRBJ2-1; tentatively, D is TRBD2 (5 bases). Trimming pared 7 bases from V and 10 bases from J, leaving 17 bases between. Germline V gives CDR1 MDHEN, CDR2 SYDVKM. The CDR3 runs 13 residues. This chain's CDR3 is CASTSDFSEEQFF. CDR3 nucleotide sequence: TGTGCCAGCACGTCGGACTTCAGCGAAGAGCAGTTCTTC.

This clonotype was seen many times. The chain uses TRBV2 and TRBJ1-1; D possibly corresponds to TRBD1 (5 bases). Germline V gene lookup returns CDR1 SNHLY and CDR2 FYNNEI. V was pared by 6 bases and J by 0 bases, with 11 bases between. The CDR3 is 14 amino acids. The CDR3 protein is CASRVEGLNTEAFF. The CDR3 bases are TGTGCCAGCAGGGTAGAGGGGCTGAACACTGAAGCTTTCTTT.

DNA of the CDR3: TGTGCCAGCAGCGTTCGACAGGGGAATTCACCCCTCCACTTT. Translating gives CASSVRQGNSPLHF. V usage is TRBV7-2 and J usage is TRBJ1-6, with 8 bases lining up with TRBD1. Germline trimming cut 5 bases from V and 7 bases from J; bases unmatched to any gene: 4. The CDR3 extends over 14 amino acids. Germline assignment: CDR1 SGHTA and CDR2 FQGNSA.

This clonotype was recorded a few times. The chain uses TRBV28 and TRBJ2-5; TRBD1 might be the D (6 bases). The CDR3 covers 12 residues. Germline values: CDR1 MDHEN, CDR2 SYDVKM. V was clipped by 5 bases and J by 5 bases, with 9 bases between them. The CDR3 nucleotides are TGTGCCAGCAGTACAGGGCGGGAGACCCAGTACTTC. This sequence encodes CASSTGRETQYF.

Only a few counts were recorded for this clonotype. This rearrangement joins TRBV5-1 to TRBJ2-2; D is possibly TRBD1 (6 bases). V dropped 4 bases and J dropped 6 bases, with 16 bases sitting between them. The length of the CDR3 is 15 residues. CDR1 is SGHRS, CDR2 YFSETQ, per germline. The CDR3 loop reads CASSEQGLGAGELFF. Written as DNA, the CDR3 is TGCGCCAGCAGCGAACAGGGCCTGGGGGCCGGGGAGCTGTTTTTT.

This clonotype was picked up a small number of times. This chain links TRBV20-1 with TRBJ1-6; D might be TRBD1 (5 bases). The CDR3 is made up of 15 amino acids. Trimming shortened V by 1 base and J by 10 bases, and 17 bases separated the two germline ends. CDR1 is DFQATT and CDR2 is SNEGSKA in the germline V gene (reference sequence). The CDR3 loop is CSARGARVRGSPLHF. CDR3 nucleotide sequence: TGCAGTGCTAGAGGGGCCAGGGTTCGGGGCTCACCCCTCCACTTT.

This chain connects TRBV12-3 or TRBV12-4 to TRBJ2-3; D might be TRBD2 (7 bases). The CDR3 contains 13 residues. V lost 3 bases to trimming and J lost 10 bases, with 14 bases between them. CDR3 protein: CASSLGGLASQYF. In nucleotides, the CDR3 is TGTGCCAGCAGTTTGGGGGGGCTGGCGTCGCAGTATTTT.

Only a few counts were recorded for this clonotype. The chain joins TRBV6-2 or TRBV6-3 to TRBJ2-4; D may be TRBD1 (6 bases). CDR1 and CDR2 (germline): MNHEY, SVGEGT. With 6 bases removed from V and 8 bases from J, the gap between germline ends came to 14 bases. This CDR3 region has 13 residues. The CDR3 DNA reads as TGTGCCAGCAGACCGGACAGTGTTGACATTCAGTACTTC. Amino acid sequence: CASRPDSVDIQYF.

The V and J genes are TRBV20-1 and TRBJ2-1, with D unresolved. With 6 bases removed from V and 4 bases from J, the gap between germline ends came to 19 bases. There are 15 residues in the CDR3. Looked up from germline, CDR1 is DFQATT and CDR2 is SNEGSKA (reference sequence). Here the CDR3 DNA reads TGCAGTGCCCGCGGTGTGGCTAATAGGTACAATGAGCAGTTCTTC. As protein: CSARGVANRYNEQFF.

In this sample, this clonotype turned up a few times. V and J are TRBV5-1 and TRBJ1-1, with unresolved D. The CDR3 consists of 13 residues. Trimming took off 4 bases at V and 0 bases at J, with 7 bases between the two ends. Germline V gene lookup returns CDR1 SGHRS and CDR2 YFSETQ. The chain's CDR3 is CASSMTLNTEAFF. As DNA, the CDR3 is TGCGCCAGCAGCATGACACTGAACACTGAAGCTTTCTTT.

This clonotype occurred many times. This sequence joins TRBV12-3 or TRBV12-4 and TRBJ1-2; D is perhaps TRBD1 (6 bases). The length of the CDR3 is 14 residues. Trimming shortened V by 6 bases and J by 9 bases, and 20 bases separated the two germline ends. The CDR3 region has the DNA TGTGCCAGCAGCCCTCGAAGGGGGGGGGATAGCTACACCTTC. This gives the protein CASSPRRGGDSYTF.

The chain is built from TRBV4-1 and TRBJ2-1; D remains ambiguous. The ends were cut back, 0 bases at V and 7 bases at J, with 10 bases in the middle. This CDR3 has 14 amino acids. Germline lookup yields CDR1 MGHRA and CDR2 YSYEKL. CDR3 nucleotides: TGCGCCAGCAGCCAAGATCACGGATGGAATGAGCAGTTCTTC. This encodes CASSQDHGWNEQFF.

This clonotype was seen at least ten times. V gene TRBV27 combines with J gene TRBJ1-5; D is undetermined. The ends were cut back, 0 bases at V and 2 bases at J, with 2 bases in the middle. This CDR3 has 13 amino acids. Germline V lookup: CDR1 MNHEY, CDR2 SMNVEV (reference sequence). The chain's CDR3 is CASSLSGNQPQHF. For the CDR3, the DNA is TGTGCCAGCAGTTTATCAGGCAATCAGCCCCAGCATTTT.

This clonotype was recorded at least ten times. The rearrangement uses TRBV18 and TRBJ2-7, with D unresolved. This CDR3 is built from 13 residues. V gave up 1 base and J gave up 3 bases, with 7 bases separating them. Per the germline V gene, CDR1 is KGHSH and CDR2 is LQKENI. In DNA form, the CDR3 reads TGTGCCAGCTCACCACTCTCTCACTACGAGCAGTACTTC. Translation: CASSPLSHYEQYF.

This clonotype was counted ten times or more. V gene TRBV20-1 combines with J gene TRBJ2-7, with a weak D call TRBD1 (6 bases). The CDR3 has 13 amino acids. Trimming left V 3 bases short and J 1 base short, with 10 bases between. Germline V gene data show CDR1 as DFQATT and CDR2 as SNEGSKA (reference sequence). CDR3 coding DNA: TGCAGTGCTAGTGGTCAGGGGTCCTACGAGCAGTACTTC. Translating gives CSASGQGSYEQYF.

The chain links TRBV9 to TRBJ1-1, with 9 bases that match TRBD1. The CDR3 covers 15 residues. In germline, CDR1 is SGDLS, CDR2 YYNGEE. Losses at the gene ends were 0 bases for V and 5 bases for J; bases not matched to a gene: 5. The CDR3 protein is CASSVEGTGRTEAFF. The CDR3 DNA is TGTGCCAGCAGCGTAGAAGGGACAGGGAGAACTGAAGCTTTCTTT.

The chain joins TRBV20-1 to TRBJ2-4; TRBD2 might be the D (6 bases). The CDR3 totals 14 residues. Germline CDR1 DFQATT, CDR2 SNEGSKA (reference sequence). Trimming left V 6 bases short and J 6 bases short, with 18 bases between. The CDR3 reads CSARRGRGVNIQYF. Here the CDR3 DNA reads TGCAGTGCCAGGAGGGGACGGGGAGTAAACATTCAGTACTTC.

The chain uses TRBV10-3 and TRBJ1-1; TRBD1 aligns across 7 bases. Germline values: CDR1 ENHRY, CDR2 SYGVKD. With V trimmed by 8 bases and J by 8 bases, 14 bases remained unmatched. This CDR3 spans 14 amino acids. This CDR3 is CAISKGGAGGEAFF. The CDR3 nucleotides are TGTGCCATCTCCAAGGGGGGCGCAGGGGGGGAAGCTTTCTTT.

This clonotype has a count of ten or more. The chain links TRBV29-1 to TRBJ2-7; 7 bases align to TRBD1. V shed 7 bases, J shed 3 bases, and the junction held 9 bases outside the gene matches. This CDR3 is 13 amino acids long. Germline V CDR1 and CDR2: SQVTM, ANQGSEA. In nucleotides, the CDR3 is TGCAGCGGAGCGGACAGGATGGACTACGAGCAGTACTTC. Its translation: CSGADRMDYEQYF.

In DNA, the CDR3 is TGTGCCAGCAGTTCCCGGCAGGTTGATGGCTACACCTTC. It is translated as CASSSRQVDGYTF. The J gene is TRBJ1-2, the V gene TRBV6-1; D is undetermined. Trimming stripped 5 bases from V and 6 bases from J, with 13 bases between. This CDR3 has 13 residues. The germline gives CDR1 MNHNS, CDR2 SASEGT.

V is TRBV24-1 and J is TRBJ1-4; 7 bases fit TRBD1. The V gene's germline CDR1 is KGHDR and CDR2 SFDVKD. The CDR3 length is 18 residues. Trimming took 2 bases from V and 3 from J; bases not matched to a gene: 11. The DNA of the CDR3 is TGTGCCACCAGTGATTCGGGACAGCCGGGACGAGCTAATGAAAAACTGTTTTTT. This sequence encodes CATSDSGQPGRANEKLFF.

The V call is TRBV3-1, the J call TRBJ2-5; D is possibly TRBD1 (5 bases). This CDR3 contains 14 residues. Deletions cut 4 bases from V and 3 bases from J, with 12 bases between. Germline CDR1 is LGHDT and CDR2 is YNNKEL (reference sequence). The CDR3 region is CASSRRTDKETQYF. In DNA, the CDR3 is TGTGCCAGCAGCCGGAGAACGGACAAAGAGACCCAGTACTTC.

The V call is TRBV12-3 or TRBV12-4, the J call TRBJ2-2; D remains ambiguous. The length of the CDR3 is 18 residues. V lost 5 bases and J lost 0, with 19 bases in between. CDR3 in amino acids: CASSLTPNSLSNTGELFF. The CDR3 region has the DNA TGTGCCAGCAGTCTAACCCCCAACAGTCTGTCGAACACCGGGGAGCTGTTTTTT.